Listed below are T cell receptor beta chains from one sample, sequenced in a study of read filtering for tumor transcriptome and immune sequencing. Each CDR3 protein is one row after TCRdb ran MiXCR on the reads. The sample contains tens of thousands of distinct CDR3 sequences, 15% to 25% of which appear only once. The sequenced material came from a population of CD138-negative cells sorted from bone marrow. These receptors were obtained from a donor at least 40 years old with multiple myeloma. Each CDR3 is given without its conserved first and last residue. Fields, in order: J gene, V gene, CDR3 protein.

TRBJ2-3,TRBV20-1,SALRAGGEDTQY
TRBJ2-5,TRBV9,ASSPRDPQETQY
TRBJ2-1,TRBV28,ASGFISRSGRISSYNEQF
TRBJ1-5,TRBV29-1,SVGAQGAAQH
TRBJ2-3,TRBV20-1,SAERSQGGADTQY
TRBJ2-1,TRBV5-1,ASSLDGGYNEQF
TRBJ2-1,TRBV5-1,ASSAGSSGNHEQF
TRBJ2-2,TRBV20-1,SAYRRGNTGELF
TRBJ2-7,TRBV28,ASTRQGLSYEQY
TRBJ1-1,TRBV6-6,AIDGTGGLGEAF
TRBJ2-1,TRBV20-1,SARCEGAGASNEQF
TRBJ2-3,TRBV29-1,SVDPVNTQY
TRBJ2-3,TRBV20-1,CAPRRGAGNTQY
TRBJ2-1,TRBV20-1,SANDIYNEQF
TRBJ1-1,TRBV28,ASSQGGTGYTEAF